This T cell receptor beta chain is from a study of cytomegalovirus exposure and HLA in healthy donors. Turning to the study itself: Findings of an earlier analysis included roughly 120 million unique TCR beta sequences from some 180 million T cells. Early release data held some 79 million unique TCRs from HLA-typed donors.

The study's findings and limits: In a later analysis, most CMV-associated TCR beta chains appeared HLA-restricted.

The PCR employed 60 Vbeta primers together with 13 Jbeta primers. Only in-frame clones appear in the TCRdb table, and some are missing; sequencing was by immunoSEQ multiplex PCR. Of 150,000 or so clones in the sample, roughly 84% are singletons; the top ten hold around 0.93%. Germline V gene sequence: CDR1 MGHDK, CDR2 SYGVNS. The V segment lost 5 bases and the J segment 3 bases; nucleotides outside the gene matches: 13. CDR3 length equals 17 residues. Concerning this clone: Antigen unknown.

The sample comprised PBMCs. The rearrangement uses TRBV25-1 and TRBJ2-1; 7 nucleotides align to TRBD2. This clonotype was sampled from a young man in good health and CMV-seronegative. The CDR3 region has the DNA TGTGCCAGCAGTCTTAGCGGGTCCTTGGGTTACTACAATGAGCAGTTCTTC. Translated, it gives CASSLSGSLGYYNEQFF.